Below are 24 T cell receptor beta chains sequenced from a single sample in a study of blood T cells in healthy people across ages. Through a sample-barcoded 5' primer and a J-beta primer mix, a second PCR was run for roughly 6 to 12 cycles. Using its own MiXCR run on the 5' RACE reads, TCRdb lists one record per CDR3 protein. The table lists about 800,000 distinct CDR3 sequences, 25% of them singletons. Another study also made use of these data, one on T cells of mothers and their children.

The sample was blood. These receptors all come from a boy aged 5-17 years in good health.

DNA for the CDR3: TGTGCCAGCAGCTTAGAATATGCAACTAATGAAAAACTGTTTTTT. It specifies CASSLEYATNEKLFF. The V call is TRBV7-9, the J call TRBJ1-4; D is unclear. The CDR3 contains 15 residues. With 1 base removed from V and 0 bases from J, the gap between germline ends came to 6 bases. CDR1 SEHNR and CDR2 FQNEAQ come from the germline V gene (reference sequence).

This clonotype was seen more than once but under ten times. The chain recombines TRBV7-2 with TRBJ2-1; a possible D gene is TRBD1 (5 bases). The J call is doubtful: the DNA matches TRBJ2-7 better. The CDR3 contains 13 residues. Germline V gene data show CDR1 as SGHTA and CDR2 as FQGNSA. The CDR3 coding sequence is TGTGCCAGCAGCCATCAGGGTCCCTACGAGCAGTACTTC. This translates into CASSHQGPYEQYF.

The rearrangement joins TRBV25-1 to TRBJ2-5; a weak D match, TRBD2 (5 bases). Per germline, CDR1 MGHDK and CDR2 SYGVNS. The V end lost 3 bases, the J end lost 5 bases, and 16 bases lay between the germline ends. This CDR3 region has 15 residues. In DNA form, the CDR3 reads TGTGCCAGCAGTGATTTGGCGGCGGGCCAGGAGACCCAGTACTTC. As protein: CASSDLAAGQETQYF.

The chain combines TRBV5-1 with TRBJ2-7; 10 bases map to TRBD1. CDR1 and CDR2 (germline): SGHRS, YFSETQ. The V segment lost 5 bases and the J segment 4 bases; nucleotides outside the gene matches: 6. The CDR3 covers 14 residues. CDR3 region: CASRQPGQGYEQYF. The CDR3 nucleotides are TGCGCCAGCAGACAACCGGGACAGGGGTACGAGCAGTACTTC.

V usage is TRBV16 and J usage is TRBJ2-5; D is ambiguous. V gave up 2 bases and J gave up 2 bases, with 6 bases separating them. CDR1 is KGHSY, CDR2 FQNENV, per germline. This CDR3 comprises 13 residues. As DNA, the CDR3 is TGTGCCAGCAGCCAAGCCCAGCAAGAGACCCAGTACTTC. Translation gives CASSQAQQETQYF.

This clonotype was picked up a small number of times. The genes are TRBV12-3 or TRBV12-4 and TRBJ2-2; 7 bases align to TRBD1. V shed 7 bases and J 0 bases; nucleotides not matched to a gene: 5. The CDR3 is 15 residues long. CDR3 protein: CASTRGGANTGELFF. The CDR3 DNA is TGTGCCAGCACCAGAGGGGGCGCGAACACCGGGGAGCTGTTTTTT.

This clonotype was seen a handful of times. The junction shows a germline mismatch at one end, possibly a read error. Here the CDR3 reads CASSQGRGYSNQPQHF. CDR3 DNA: TGTGCCAGCAGCCAAGGCAGGGGCTATAGCAATCAGCCCCAGCATTTT. The chain has TRBV4-1 and TRBJ1-5; tentatively, D is TRBD1 (6 bases). Per germline, CDR1 MGHRA and CDR2 YSYEKL. The CDR3 covers 16 residues.

The J gene is TRBJ2-3, the V gene TRBV7-3; D is ambiguous. This CDR3 comprises 14 residues. Trimming left V 2 bases short and J 3 bases short, with 9 bases between. Germline-derived CDR1 and CDR2 are SGHTA and FQGTGA. CDR3 DNA sequence: TGTGCCAGCAGCTTAGGTTGGGGTACAGATACGCAGTATTTT. Its protein product is CASSLGWGTDTQYF.

This clonotype appeared a few times. The chain employs TRBV11-1 and TRBJ2-1; TRBD1 or TRBD2 may be the D gene (5 bases each). V lost 6 bases, J lost 7 bases, and 19 bases lay in between. The CDR3 sequence is 15 residues long. Germline V CDR1 and CDR2: SGHAT, FQDESV (reference sequence). The CDR3 DNA is TGTGCCAGCAGGGGGCCGGGACGTAAGGTAAATGAGCAGTTCTTC. Translated, it gives CASRGPGRKVNEQFF.

This clonotype has more than one count but fewer than ten. The chain carries TRBV2 and TRBJ2-1, with TRBD2 as a possible D gene (6 bases). This CDR3 is built from 15 residues. CDR1 SNHLY and CDR2 FYNNEI come from the germline V gene. Trimming shortened V by 2 bases and J by 8 bases, and 16 bases separated the two germline ends. The CDR3: CASSEPPGTQDEQFF. DNA for the CDR3: TGTGCCAGCAGTGAACCTCCAGGGACTCAGGATGAGCAGTTCTTC. The full variable domain, completed using reference TRBV2 and TRBJ2-1, is EPEVTQTPSHQVTQMGQEVILRCVPISNHLYFYWYRQILGQKVEFLVSFYNNEISEKSEIFDDQFSVERPDGSNFTLKIRSTKLEDSAMYFCASSEPPGTQDEQFFGPGTRLTVL.

This clonotype has a handful of counts. The chain recombines TRBV7-6 with TRBJ2-3; D might be TRBD2 (6 bases). Trimming took 5 bases from V and 3 from J, leaving 18 bases between them. The CDR3 consists of 16 residues. The germline gives CDR1 SGHVS, CDR2 FNYEAQ. The CDR3 nucleotides are TGTGCCAGCAGCCTGAATCCGGGACTTCGAACAGATACGCAGTATTTT. Protein sequence: CASSLNPGLRTDTQYF.

This clonotype was seen more than once but under ten times. The rearrangement links TRBV18 to TRBJ2-7; 11 nucleotides match TRBD2. After removal of 2 bases from V and 3 bases from J, the junction contained 6 bases not matched to a gene. This CDR3 is built from 16 residues. Germline V gene data show CDR1 as KGHSH and CDR2 as LQKENI. The CDR3 sequence is CASSPGLAGTIYEQYF. In nucleotides, the CDR3 is TGTGCCAGCTCACCAGGACTAGCGGGTACCATCTACGAGCAGTACTTC.

The chain combines TRBV10-3 with TRBJ2-7; D unresolved. In germline, CDR1 is ENHRY, CDR2 SYGVKD. Trimming shortened V by 8 bases and J by 2 bases, and 22 bases separated the two germline ends. The CDR3 length is 16 residues. The CDR3 here is CAIQASVGLRAYEQYF. For the CDR3, the DNA is TGTGCCATCCAAGCCAGCGTCGGGCTTAGGGCCTACGAGCAGTACTTC.

The V call is TRBV30, the J call TRBJ1-1; D gene ambiguous. Per the germline V gene, CDR1 is GTSNPN and CDR2 is SVGIG (reference sequence). V lost 4 bases to trimming and J lost 1 base, with 7 bases between them. The CDR3 has 12 residues. The CDR3 is CAWNRQNTEAFF. CDR3 nucleotide sequence: TGTGCCTGGAACAGACAGAACACTGAAGCTTTCTTT.

The table lists this clonotype with a few counts. The V call is TRBV3-1, the J call TRBJ2-5; D tentatively fits TRBD1 or TRBD2 (6 bases each). The J call is in doubt because the DNA end fits TRBJ2-1 better. This CDR3 comprises 14 residues. From germline, CDR1 is LGHDT and CDR2 YNNKEL (reference sequence). The DNA of the CDR3 is TGTGCCAGCAGCCATTGGGGGGCCCCCAATGAGCAGTTCTTC. It specifies CASSHWGAPNEQFF.

This clonotype appeared a single time. The chain has TRBV7-9 and TRBJ2-7, with 13 positions matching TRBD2. V shed 0 bases and J 0 bases; nucleotides not matched to a gene: 2. The CDR3 contains 17 residues. In germline, CDR1 is SEHNR, CDR2 FQNEAQ (reference sequence). The CDR3 DNA follows: TGTGCCAGCAGCTTAGCACGGACTAGCGGGAGCTCCTACGAGCAGTACTTC. This translates into CASSLARTSGSSYEQYF.

The genes are TRBV24-1 and TRBJ2-1; a possible D gene is TRBD2 (7 bases). The CDR3 loop spans 17 amino acids. Germline V gene data show CDR1 as KGHDR and CDR2 as SFDVKD. Trimming left V 0 bases short and J 9 bases short, with 20 bases between. CDR3 sequence reads: CATSDLGTRGGDGEQFF. The CDR3 DNA reads TGTGCCACCAGTGATTTGGGGACGAGGGGGGGAGATGGTGAGCAGTTCTTC.

The table lists this clonotype with a few counts. J is TRBJ2-5 and V is TRBV5-1, with D hard to call. V was shortened by 0 bases and J by 2 bases, with 11 bases between the two germline ends. The CDR3 has 15 amino acids. CDR1 is SGHRS and CDR2 is YFSETQ in the germline V gene. Written as DNA, the CDR3 is TGCGCCAGCAGCTTGGCCAGGTCAGGACAAGAGACCCAGTACTTC. Residues: CASSLARSGQETQYF.

The chain couples TRBV3-1 to TRBJ2-5, with D maybe TRBD2 (7 bases). Between the trimmed V and J ends, which lost 1 base and 5 bases, there was a span of 11 bases. CDR3 length equals 14 residues. Germline assignment: CDR1 LGHDT and CDR2 YNNKEL (reference sequence). DNA of the CDR3: TGTGCCAGCAGCCAAGGCGGGGGCCTCGAGACCCAGTACTTC. Translating it yields CASSQGGGLETQYF.

This clonotype has just a few counts. This chain connects TRBV7-2 to TRBJ1-2, with D maybe TRBD1 (5 bases). The V end was cut by 4 bases, the J end by 4 bases, with 10 bases between. The CDR3 length is 13 residues. Germline loops: CDR1 SGHTA, CDR2 FQGNSA. This chain's CDR3 is CASSSSTVYGYTF. CDR3 sequence (DNA): TGTGCCAGCAGCTCCTCGACAGTCTATGGCTACACCTTC.

In this sample, this clonotype turned up a few times. The CDR3 DNA reads TGTGCCAGCAGCCGACAGGGGACCCAAACTAACTATGGCTACACCTTC. This codes for CASSRQGTQTNYGYTF. The rearrangement joins TRBV6-1 to TRBJ1-2; 8 nucleotides line up with TRBD1. The CDR3 is 16 amino acids. In germline, CDR1 is MNHNS, CDR2 SASEGT. V shed 6 bases and J 0 bases; nucleotides not matched to a gene: 9.

This clonotype has a handful of counts. The gene calls are TRBV5-1 and TRBJ1-1, with TRBD1 identical over 7 bases. The germline V gene encodes CDR1 SGHRS and CDR2 YFSETQ. This CDR3 is built from 13 residues. The V segment lost 4 bases and the J segment 6 bases; nucleotides outside the gene matches: 6. CDR3 in amino acids: CASSLYRGPEAFF. CDR3 in DNA: TGCGCCAGCAGCCTGTACAGGGGTCCTGAAGCTTTCTTT.

In its sample, this clonotype was seen a few times. The chain carries TRBV29-1 and TRBJ1-2; D may be TRBD1 (6 bases). This CDR3 contains 14 residues. Germline-derived CDR1 and CDR2 are SQVTM and ANQGSEA. V was pared by 2 bases and J by 4 bases, with 14 bases between. The CDR3 DNA follows: TGCAGCGTTGAACGTATAGGGGGTGCCTATGGCTACACCTTC. Its protein product is CSVERIGGAYGYTF.

This clonotype was detected a few times. V gene TRBV20-1 combines with J gene TRBJ2-5, with a tentative D call TRBD1 (6 bases). The CDR3 length is 14 residues. V lost 3 bases and J 4 bases, leaving 15 bases between the germline ends. Germline CDR1 reads DFQATT; CDR2 reads SNEGSKA (reference sequence). For the CDR3, the DNA is TGCAGTGCTAGGGAAGACAGGAGAAGAGAGACCCAGTACTTC. This sequence encodes CSAREDRRRETQYF.